The clone carrying this T cell receptor (beta chain) appeared many times. The antigen remains unidentified. TCRdb reprocessed the reads with MiXCR, giving one entry per CDR3 protein. The sample includes approximately 770,000 distinct CDR3 sequences, 25% to 35% of them seen just once. This CDR3 contains 12 residues. Trimming pared 3 bases from V and 7 bases from J, leaving 7 bases between. Germline V gene data show CDR1 as SEHNR and CDR2 as FQNEAQ (reference sequence). The sample is drawn from a study of T cell repertoires in cytomegalovirus infection. Study at large: Used in the study were CMV epitopes, some recently identified and HLA-C-restricted, others well-studied and HLA-B-restricted. General study points: HLA-C-restricted, CMV-specific TCR beta clonotypes were dominant ex vivo.

V and J are TRBV7-9 and TRBJ2-1; perhaps D is TRBD1 or TRBD2 (5 bases each). The input for sequencing was cultured CD8+ T cells from PBMCs, taken from culture after CMV antigen stimulation. This sequence was found in a human donor in good health (CMV status not recorded). Some clones in this sample may be carry-over from other donors' samples. The CDR3 DNA reads as TGTGCCAGCAGCTTGAGGGGAAATGAGCAGTTCTTC. Protein sequence: CASSLRGNEQFF.